This T cell receptor beta chain was sequenced for a study of T-cell reconstitution after alpha-beta-depleted transplantation in children. Unique molecular identifiers were used in preparing the TCRbeta library. Each CDR3 protein is one row after TCRdb ran MiXCR on the PCR reads. The table lists 500,000 to 750,000 distinct CDR3 sequences, 27% of them singletons, with under 45% in the top ten. This clonotype turned up a few times. The ends lost 6 bases at V and 2 bases at J; junction bases unmatched: 6. This CDR3 has 13 amino acids. Germline V gene lookup returns CDR1 SQVTM and CDR2 ANQGSEA. Sequenced material: PBMCs, taken before TCRalphabeta/CD19-depleted stem cell transplant. The chain couples TRBV29-1 to TRBJ2-7, with 8 positions matching TRBD1. The sequence came from a boy under two years old with Wiskott-Aldrich syndrome, due to receive a stem cell transplant. The CDR3 DNA follows: TGCAGCGTGAAGGACAGGGTCGCCTACGAGCAGTACTTC. This sequence encodes CSVKDRVAYEQYF.